This entry concerns a single T cell receptor (beta chain). Its antigen is not identified. Germline V gene sequence: CDR1 SGHDN, CDR2 FVKESK. The CDR3 has 15 residues. Trimming took 1 base from V and 1 from J; bases not matched to a gene: 3. Clones were sequenced by immunoSEQ multiplex PCR, and TCRdb holds only the in-frame ones, with some missing. The sample contains about 96,000 clones, roughly four fifths of which appear only once. The data belong to a study of OX40 agonist ivuxolimab in advanced cancers. Study-level points and caveats: CD4+ and CD8+ T cells in blood underwent clonal expansion by week 6 at 0.1 to 3.0 mg/kg.

The material sequenced was CD4+ or CD8+ T cells sorted from blood, taken in a trial of the OX40 agonist ivuxolimab. The chain has TRBV14 and TRBJ1-1; 7 positions agree with TRBD1. The sequence was collected from an adult with an advanced solid tumor such as melanoma, head and neck, liver or kidney cancer. In DNA form, the CDR3 reads TGTGCCAGCAGCCAAGGGCCAGGGGGGAACACTGAAGCTTTCTTT. Translation gives CASSQGPGGNTEAFF.